This passage covers 7 T cell receptor beta chains from one sample sequenced in a study of control samples from healthy donors and cancer patients. TCRdb's copy holds only in-frame clones and misses some; the assay was immunoSEQ multiplex PCR. The table has about 130,000 clones, about 88% seen once. Sequenced input: blood. The source is a man aged 18 to 29 in good health.

This chain connects TRBV20-1 to TRBJ2-7; D is unclear. V gave up 0 bases and J gave up 7 bases, with 7 bases separating them. There are 11 residues in the CDR3. Germline CDR1 and CDR2: DFQATT and SNEGSKA (reference sequence). CDR3 region: CSARDQLEQYF. Written as DNA, the CDR3 is TGCAGTGCTAGAGACCAATTAGAGCAGTACTTC.

The CDR3: CASSPRGVAGYEQYF. The CDR3 coding sequence is TGTGCCAGCTCCCCCCGCGGGGTAGCCGGATACGAGCAGTACTTC. V usage is TRBV7-9 and J usage is TRBJ2-7, with D perhaps TRBD2 (6 bases). Germline V gene data show CDR1 as SEHNR and CDR2 as FQNEAQ (reference sequence). The CDR3 is 15 amino acids. The V gene lost 8 bases and the J gene lost 4 bases, with 21 bases spanning the gap.

The rearrangement uses TRBV5-1 and TRBJ2-1; D gene ambiguous. Trimming shortened V by 4 bases and J by 2 bases, and 16 bases separated the two germline ends. Germline V lookup: CDR1 SGHRS, CDR2 YFSETQ. The CDR3 loop spans 16 amino acids. The CDR3 loop is CASSLISGLTYNEQFF. The CDR3 DNA follows: TGCGCCAGCAGCCTGATCTCGGGCCTTACCTACAATGAGCAGTTCTTC.

This chain links TRBV27 with TRBJ1-4; 7 bases line up with TRBD1. V was clipped by 1 base and J by 8 bases; unmatched bases: 10. CDR1 MNHEY and CDR2 SMNVEV come from the germline V gene (reference sequence). The length of the CDR3 is 16 residues. CDR3 amino acids: CASSLLGQLPREKLFF. The CDR3, as DNA: TGTGCCAGCAGTTTATTGGGACAGCTCCCAAGGGAAAAACTGTTTTTT.

The gene calls are TRBV11-2 and TRBJ1-5; D gene ambiguous. CDR3 size: 13 residues. The germline V gene encodes CDR1 SGHAT and CDR2 FQNNGV. V lost 5 bases and J 5 bases, leaving 10 bases between the germline ends. The CDR3 DNA is TGTGCCAGCAGCCCCACTAGGGATCAGCCCCAGCATTTT. As protein: CASSPTRDQPQHF.

The chain is built from TRBV11-2 and TRBJ2-1; 9 bases agree with TRBD1. From germline, CDR1 is SGHAT and CDR2 FQNNGV. Trimming removed 1 base from V and 6 bases from J; junction bases left unmatched: 4. The CDR3 consists of 15 residues. CDR3 sequence: CASSLVDRGRNEQFF. CDR3 DNA sequence: TGTGCCAGCAGCTTAGTGGACAGGGGCCGCAATGAGCAGTTCTTC. The whole variable domain, remainder taken from reference TRBV11-2 and TRBJ2-1, is EAGVAQSPRYKIIEKRQSVAFWCNPISGHATLYWYQQILGQGPKLLIQFQNNGVVDDSQLPKDRFSAERLKGVDSTLKIQPAKLEDSAVYLCASSLVDRGRNEQFFGPGTRLTVL.

A single count supports this clone. The chain couples TRBV7-9 to TRBJ1-1; D is possibly TRBD1 (6 bases). The CDR3 is made up of 15 amino acids. V was cut by 5 bases and J by 1 base, with 14 bases left in between. Germline values: CDR1 SEHNR, CDR2 FQNEAQ (reference sequence). The chain's CDR3 is CASSPQGTSNTEAFF. The CDR3 DNA reads as TGTGCCAGCAGCCCCCAAGGGACATCGAACACTGAAGCTTTCTTT.